Listed below are T cell receptor beta chains from one sample, sequenced in a study of sequential checkpoint blockade in melanoma. Produced via immunoSEQ multiplex PCR; TCRdb's table is partial and in-frame only. The sample contains thousands of clones, around 53% of which appear only once. Sequencing was performed on CD8+ T cells sorted from blood (inferred from file names), taken from a patient given nivolumab and ipilimumab in sequence. The receptors here all came from a human donor with melanoma. The conserved cysteine and the conserved F or W are not part of the CDR3 here. Each record gives: D gene, V gene, J gene, clone size, CDR3 protein. A D gene is named only where the DNA matches it firmly. Clone size is given for some rows only: seen once, a few or many times, or a class if the clone is expanded.

d_call: TRBD2
v_call: TRBV7-2
j_call: TRBJ2-3
clone_size: -
cdr3_aa: ASSLVAGQEGTDTQY

d_call: TRBD2
v_call: TRBV6-4
j_call: TRBJ2-3
clone_size: few
cdr3_aa: ASGLAGDGPDTQY

d_call: TRBD1
v_call: TRBV27
j_call: TRBJ1-6
clone_size: -
cdr3_aa: ASSLGTGFNSPLH

d_call: TRBD1
v_call: TRBV5-1
j_call: TRBJ2-4
clone_size: -
cdr3_aa: ASSLGTGGNIQY

d_call: -
v_call: TRBV6-6
j_call: TRBJ1-4
clone_size: -
cdr3_aa: ASSYSGTNEKLF

d_call: TRBD1
v_call: TRBV19
j_call: TRBJ2-3
clone_size: -
cdr3_aa: ASQIRDRGSYTQY

d_call: -
v_call: TRBV5-4
j_call: TRBJ2-7
clone_size: -
cdr3_aa: ASSLEDSPYEQH

d_call: TRBD1
v_call: TRBV7-8
j_call: TRBJ1-3
clone_size: -
cdr3_aa: ASSVGGFGNTIY

d_call: -
v_call: TRBV7-9
j_call: TRBJ1-2
clone_size: -
cdr3_aa: ASSPPGRAGYT

d_call: -
v_call: TRBV7-8
j_call: TRBJ2-5
clone_size: -
cdr3_aa: ASSSRVEAETQY

d_call: TRBD1
v_call: TRBV7-6
j_call: TRBJ1-6
clone_size: -
cdr3_aa: ASSLGPTGVDSPLH

d_call: -
v_call: TRBV5-1
j_call: TRBJ2-7
clone_size: -
cdr3_aa: VSSPRGANYEQY

d_call: TRBD1
v_call: TRBV28
j_call: TRBJ1-1
clone_size: -
cdr3_aa: ASSPRDRKPQAF

d_call: -
v_call: TRBV9
j_call: TRBJ2-2
clone_size: -
cdr3_aa: ASSVAAGRTGELF

d_call: -
v_call: TRBV29-1
j_call: TRBJ1-3
clone_size: medium-sized
cdr3_aa: SVVGGTANTIY

d_call: -
v_call: TRBV11-2
j_call: TRBJ2-1
clone_size: few
cdr3_aa: ASSLIPGSYNEQF

d_call: TRBD1
v_call: TRBV4-3
j_call: TRBJ2-7
clone_size: few
cdr3_aa: ASSQDGTGTYEQY

d_call: -
v_call: TRBV4-1
j_call: TRBJ1-3
clone_size: -
cdr3_aa: ASSQDTRSGNTIY

d_call: TRBD1
v_call: TRBV11-2
j_call: TRBJ1-5
clone_size: -
cdr3_aa: ASSLGTGVRGQPQH

d_call: TRBD1
v_call: TRBV4-3
j_call: TRBJ1-4
clone_size: few
cdr3_aa: ASSLGQVGKKLF

d_call: -
v_call: TRBV28
j_call: TRBJ1-3
clone_size: few
cdr3_aa: ASTLGGLGNTIY

d_call: -
v_call: TRBV2
j_call: TRBJ1-2
clone_size: -
cdr3_aa: ASSAEPGSSNYGYT

d_call: -
v_call: TRBV5-6
j_call: TRBJ1-1
clone_size: -
cdr3_aa: ASSWGRAGRAF

d_call: -
v_call: TRBV11-2
j_call: TRBJ1-4
clone_size: once
cdr3_aa: ASSLVAGLNEKLF

d_call: -
v_call: TRBV12-2
j_call: TRBJ1-1
clone_size: -
cdr3_aa: ASRLVPGNTEAF

d_call: -
v_call: TRBV6-1
j_call: TRBJ1-3
clone_size: few
cdr3_aa: ASSEAQGGGGNTIY

d_call: TRBD1
v_call: TRBV4-3
j_call: TRBJ1-2
clone_size: few
cdr3_aa: ASSQESPGTGGYGYT

d_call: -
v_call: TRBV23-1
j_call: TRBJ1-5
clone_size: few
cdr3_aa: ASSQSFRGQPQH

d_call: -
v_call: TRBV13
j_call: TRBJ1-5
clone_size: few
cdr3_aa: ASSLGQAANQPQH

d_call: TRBD2
v_call: TRBV11-2
j_call: TRBJ2-1
clone_size: -
cdr3_aa: ASRTGGGTYYNEQF

d_call: -
v_call: TRBV5-4
j_call: TRBJ1-5
clone_size: once
cdr3_aa: ASSLAGQPQH

d_call: TRBD1
v_call: TRBV6-4
j_call: TRBJ2-2
clone_size: -
cdr3_aa: ASSDGDRATGELF

d_call: TRBD1
v_call: TRBV9
j_call: TRBJ2-7
clone_size: -
cdr3_aa: ASSPRTGHYEQY

d_call: TRBD2
v_call: TRBV5-1
j_call: TRBJ2-2
clone_size: few
cdr3_aa: ASSLWGGDGANTGELF

d_call: -
v_call: TRBV6-5
j_call: TRBJ2-1
clone_size: few
cdr3_aa: ASSYSGRPNEQF

d_call: TRBD2
v_call: TRBV7-8
j_call: TRBJ2-7
clone_size: -
cdr3_aa: ASSSTASGSYEQY

d_call: TRBD2
v_call: TRBV10-2
j_call: -
clone_size: -
cdr3_aa: ASSPPGGLGGRAYEQY

d_call: TRBD1
v_call: TRBV2
j_call: TRBJ1-1
clone_size: -
cdr3_aa: ASTKTGENTEAF

d_call: TRBD1
v_call: TRBV11-2
j_call: TRBJ2-7
clone_size: -
cdr3_aa: ASSYDRVEQY

d_call: TRBD1
v_call: TRBV5-6
j_call: TRBJ2-1
clone_size: few
cdr3_aa: ASSPTGTEQF

d_call: -
v_call: TRBV9
j_call: TRBJ2-7
clone_size: -
cdr3_aa: ASSPSGKAEQY

d_call: TRBD1
v_call: TRBV10-3
j_call: TRBJ2-7
clone_size: -
cdr3_aa: AISKTGVSYEQY

d_call: -
v_call: TRBV29-1
j_call: TRBJ1-2
clone_size: once
cdr3_aa: SVRFGSVYGYT

d_call: -
v_call: TRBV30
j_call: TRBJ2-7
clone_size: few
cdr3_aa: AWRDNSYEQY

d_call: TRBD1
v_call: TRBV19
j_call: TRBJ2-3
clone_size: -
cdr3_aa: ASSADRASTDTQY

d_call: -
v_call: TRBV19
j_call: TRBJ1-1
clone_size: -
cdr3_aa: ASSMFGANTEAF

d_call: TRBD1
v_call: TRBV27
j_call: TRBJ1-2
clone_size: -
cdr3_aa: ASSLSGQGGPNGYT

d_call: -
v_call: TRBV19
j_call: TRBJ1-6
clone_size: few
cdr3_aa: ASRDRRSYNSPLH

d_call: -
v_call: TRBV5-6
j_call: TRBJ2-5
clone_size: -
cdr3_aa: ASSPGAGGETQY

d_call: -
v_call: TRBV11-2
j_call: TRBJ1-5
clone_size: -
cdr3_aa: ASSLGRNSNQPQH

d_call: -
v_call: TRBV7-9
j_call: TRBJ2-1
clone_size: -
cdr3_aa: ASSPPSLPIPNEQF

d_call: -
v_call: TRBV20-1
j_call: TRBJ1-1
clone_size: -
cdr3_aa: SARLNTEAF

d_call: -
v_call: TRBV27
j_call: TRBJ2-1
clone_size: -
cdr3_aa: ASSRGAGYNEQF

d_call: -
v_call: TRBV7-2
j_call: TRBJ2-5
clone_size: -
cdr3_aa: ASSLEGGAWQETQY

d_call: -
v_call: TRBV9
j_call: TRBJ1-1
clone_size: -
cdr3_aa: ASSSPGVTEAF

d_call: TRBD1
v_call: TRBV4-3
j_call: TRBJ1-4
clone_size: -
cdr3_aa: ASSPGTEDEKLF

d_call: TRBD1
v_call: TRBV7-2
j_call: TRBJ1-6
clone_size: -
cdr3_aa: ASSLGQGGNSPLH

d_call: -
v_call: TRBV12-5
j_call: TRBJ2-7
clone_size: medium-sized
cdr3_aa: ASGLSTGGGYEQY

d_call: TRBD1
v_call: TRBV5-8
j_call: TRBJ1-2
clone_size: many
cdr3_aa: ASSSGTGHYGYT

d_call: -
v_call: TRBV10-3
j_call: TRBJ1-1
clone_size: -
cdr3_aa: AISVSGTEAF